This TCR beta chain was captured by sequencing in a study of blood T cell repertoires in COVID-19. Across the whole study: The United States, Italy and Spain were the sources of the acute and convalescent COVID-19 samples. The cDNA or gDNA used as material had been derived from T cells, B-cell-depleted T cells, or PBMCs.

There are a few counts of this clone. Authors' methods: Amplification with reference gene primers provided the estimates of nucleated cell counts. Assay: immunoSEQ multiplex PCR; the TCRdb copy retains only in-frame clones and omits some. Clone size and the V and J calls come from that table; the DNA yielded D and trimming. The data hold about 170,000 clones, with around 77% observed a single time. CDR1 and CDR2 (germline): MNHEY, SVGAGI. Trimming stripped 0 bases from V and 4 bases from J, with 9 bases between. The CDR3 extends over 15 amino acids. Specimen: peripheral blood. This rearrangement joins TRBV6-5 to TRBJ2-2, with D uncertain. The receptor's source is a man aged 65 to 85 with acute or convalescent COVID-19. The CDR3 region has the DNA TGTGCCAGCAGTTACTCTTACAGCCTCACCGGGGAGCTGTTTTTT. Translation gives CASSYSYSLTGELFF.